The next 12 T cell receptor beta chains were all read from a single sample in a study of response to subunit inactivated influenza vaccine (dated by TCRdb to between 2018 and 2020). The library relied on RT-PCR. The sample was run on an Illumina HiSeq 2500. The public reads were reprocessed in TCRdb via fastp at Q25 and MiXCR, keeping in-frame beta chains. For every CDR3 protein sequence, its rows merge into one entry that carries the most common genes and DNA. Within this sample are over 800,000 distinct CDR3 sequences, with around 20% of them counted one time only. The leading ten clones occupy roughly 10% of the sample. Specimen: PBMCs from blood, collected 5 to 6 days after vaccination. Source of these receptors: a man between 45 and 60 years old who received an inactivated influenza vaccine. Donor details come from another sample of the same person, matched by shared clones.

The rearrangement joins TRBV4-3 to TRBJ2-3; D may be TRBD1 (6 bases). CDR3 length: 16 amino acids. Germline loops: CDR1 LGHNA, CDR2 YSLEER. V was pared by 0 bases and J by 1 base, with 11 bases between. In DNA form, the CDR3 reads TGCGCCAGCAGCCAAGATGGCAGGGGAGGCACAGATACGCAGTATTTT. It translates to CASSQDGRGGTDTQYF.

This chain joins TRBV6-5 and TRBJ1-5; D is perhaps TRBD1 (5 bases). The CDR3 is 15 residues long. In germline, CDR1 is MNHEY, CDR2 SVGAGI. Trimming took 2 bases from V and 4 from J, leaving 12 bases between them. The CDR3 DNA is TGTGCCAGCAGTTACGGTCAGGGTTGGAATCAGCCCCAGCATTTT. As protein: CASSYGQGWNQPQHF.

This CDR3 is CSAGQGLPEQYF. CDR3 bases: TGCAGCGCGGGACAGGGGCTCCCCGAGCAGTACTTC. V and J are TRBV29-1 and TRBJ2-7, with 10 bases fitting TRBD1. V lost 7 bases and J lost 6; bases outside the gene matches: 6. Germline loops: CDR1 SQVTM, CDR2 ANQGSEA. This CDR3 has 12 amino acids.

This clonotype was seen a few times. This rearrangement joins TRBV12-3 or TRBV12-4 to TRBJ2-2; no firm D call. Deletions cut 4 bases from V and 4 bases from J, with 10 bases between. The CDR3 has 14 residues. DNA of the CDR3: TGTGCCAGCAGTTGGCAAAGGAGCACCGGGGAGCTGTTTTTT. Residues: CASSWQRSTGELFF.

J is TRBJ2-7 and V is TRBV14; TRBD1 agrees at 8 bases. Germline assignment: CDR1 SGHDN and CDR2 FVKESK. The CDR3 runs 15 residues. With V trimmed by 1 base and J by 7 bases, 9 bases remained unmatched. CDR3 DNA sequence: TGTGCCAGCAGCCAAGCAGGGGGCCCGGGTGGGGAGCAGTACTTC. It is translated as CASSQAGGPGGEQYF. The full variable domain, with the rest looked up from reference TRBV14 and TRBJ2-7, is EAGVTQFPSHSVIEKGQTVTLRCDPISGHDNLYWYRRVMGKEIKFLLHFVKESKQDESGMPNNRFLAERTGGTYSTLKVQPAELEDSGVYFCASSQAGGPGGEQYFGPGTRLTVT.

V is TRBV20-1 and J is TRBJ2-7; D unclear. The CDR3 runs to 14 residues. Germline CDR1 reads DFQATT; CDR2 reads SNEGSKA (reference sequence). Trimming removed 1 base from V and 3 bases from J, with 13 bases in between. The CDR3 here is CSARAGIGFYEQYF. The CDR3 nucleotides are TGCAGTGCTAGAGCTGGTATCGGCTTCTACGAGCAGTACTTC.

This clonotype was picked up a small number of times. This chain uses TRBV29-1 with TRBJ2-5; D remains unclear. Germline V gene sequence: CDR1 SQVTM, CDR2 ANQGSEA. V was pared by 4 bases and J by 5 bases, with 8 bases between. The CDR3 is made up of 11 amino acids. In nucleotides, the CDR3 is TGCAGCGTTGGCCAGGAGGAGACCCAGTACTTC. Translated, it gives CSVGQEETQYF.

V gene TRBV20-1 combines with J gene TRBJ1-3; D is undetermined. CDR1 is DFQATT and CDR2 is SNEGSKA in the germline V gene (reference sequence). V was trimmed by 5 bases and J by 4 bases, leaving 18 bases between them. The CDR3 extends over 15 amino acids. The CDR3 DNA reads as TGCAGTGCTGCGAGAGAGGGTCTCGGCGGAAACACCATATATTTT. Protein product: CSAAREGLGGNTIYF.

This clonotype showed up just a few times. This sequence joins TRBV20-1 and TRBJ1-5, with D unresolved. Trimming pared 7 bases from V and 0 bases from J, leaving 22 bases between. The CDR3 spans 17 residues. From germline, CDR1 is DFQATT and CDR2 SNEGSKA (reference sequence). This CDR3 is CSVTSTRFSDSNQPQHF. CDR3 nucleotides: TGCAGTGTCACATCCACGCGGTTCTCCGATAGCAATCAGCCCCAGCATTTT.

The chain recombines TRBV7-2 with TRBJ2-2; D not certain. Trimming shortened V by 5 bases and J by 3 bases, and 10 bases separated the two germline ends. The V gene's germline CDR1 is SGHTA and CDR2 FQGNSA. This CDR3 has 14 amino acids. The CDR3 sequence: CASSKNYDTGELFF. The CDR3 DNA follows: TGTGCCAGCAGCAAAAACTACGACACCGGGGAGCTGTTTTTT.

This clonotype was seen a few times. The chain uses TRBV4-1 and TRBJ1-1; possibly TRBD1 for D (6 bases). The length of the CDR3 is 15 residues. Trimming shortened V by 4 bases and J by 1 base, and 13 bases separated the two germline ends. The germline CDR1 and CDR2 sequences are MGHRA and YSYEKL. The chain's CDR3 is CASSPRQDWNTEAFF. The DNA of the CDR3 is TGCGCCAGCAGCCCAAGACAGGATTGGAACACTGAAGCTTTCTTT.

This chain links TRBV7-2 with TRBJ2-3; TRBD2 agrees at 8 bases. CDR3 length: 17 residues. Trimming took 5 bases from V and 2 from J; bases not matched to a gene: 12. The germline V gene encodes CDR1 SGHTA and CDR2 FQGNSA. CDR3 sequence: CASSQRTSLYSTDTQYF. In DNA form, the CDR3 reads TGTGCCAGCAGCCAGAGGACTAGCCTATATTCCACAGATACGCAGTATTTT.